One T cell receptor beta chain is described in this entry. The antigen is undetermined. For TCR beta, libraries came from iRepertoire HTBI primers and Arm-PCR of CDR3 regions. TCRdb used MiXCR to reprocess the multiplex PCR reads, holding one entry per CDR3 protein. Seen here are 450,000 or so distinct CDR3 sequences, around a fifth observed once, and the top ten hold about an eighth. Germline V lookup: CDR1 SGHTA, CDR2 FQGNSA. Between the trimmed V and J ends, which lost 5 bases and 7 bases, there was a span of 15 bases. This CDR3 contains 15 residues. Time point reported: persistent/refractory GD, antithyroid drugs over 5 years with positive TRAb. RNA from PBMCs was the source of the TCR library. The source of the sample is a study of regulatory T cells in long-lasting Graves disease. Study outcomes and limitations: Persistent patients had a count of shared public clonotypes (2,741) that exceeded that of new patients (approximately 1,000).

Source: peripheral blood mononuclear cells (PBMCs), taken when the disease was refractory, from a patient treated with antithyroid drugs. This TCR came from a female donor with Graves disease. This rearrangement joins TRBV7-2 to TRBJ1-6, with no clear D. The CDR3 DNA reads TGTGCCAGCAGCCCCCGAGCGGTAAAGAATTCACCCCTCCACTTT. It yields the protein CASSPRAVKNSPLHF. Complete variable domain (other parts from reference TRBV7-2 and TRBJ1-6): GAGVSQSPSNKVTEKGKDVELRCDPISGHTALYWYRQSLGQGLEFLIYFQGNSAPDKSGLPSDRFSAERTGGSVSTLTIQRTQQEDSAVYLCASSPRAVKNSPLHFGNGTRLTVT.